This passage covers 23 T cell receptor beta chains from one sample sequenced in a study of patients and donors after allogeneic stem cell transplantation. TCRdb called the RT-PCR reads again in MiXCR, with one record for every CDR3 protein. The sample has approximately 8,000 distinct CDR3 sequences, roughly 10% seen once; the top ten hold about half. Source material: blood, either unsorted or a sorted T cell fraction (not recorded which). The receptor source for this set is a human donor who was either an allogeneic HSCT recipient or a stem cell or donor lymphocyte infusion donor (not recorded which). It is not recorded whose cells these are; they may come from a transplant donor.

This rearrangement joins TRBV6-5 to TRBJ2-4; D is possibly TRBD1 (5 bases). V was cut by 5 bases and J by 8 bases, with 19 bases left in between. CDR3 length equals 15 residues. Germline V gene sequence: CDR1 MNHEY, CDR2 SVGAGI. The CDR3 nucleotides are TGTGCCAGCAGTCCCCGGCAATCGCAGGGATACATTCAGTACTTC. Translation: CASSPRQSQGYIQYF.

In its sample, this clonotype ranks as medium-sized. V and J are TRBV4-1 and TRBJ1-4; D is unresolved. The germline V and J ends were trimmed by 1 base and 1 base, with 7 bases remaining between them. CDR1 and CDR2 from the germline V gene are MGHRA and YSYEKL. CDR3 length: 15 residues. In nucleotides, the CDR3 is TGCGCCAGCAGCCAAGGTGCGGGAACTAATGAAAAACTGTTTTTT. Protein sequence: CASSQGAGTNEKLFF.

There are many counts of this clonotype. The chain employs TRBV3-1 and TRBJ1-5; D gene unclear. Germline CDR1 reads LGHDT; CDR2 reads YNNKEL (reference sequence). Trimming removed 3 bases from V and 3 bases from J, with 3 bases in between. The CDR3 extends over 12 amino acids. This CDR3 is CASSQTNQPQHF. As DNA, the CDR3 is TGTGCCAGCAGCCAGACCAATCAGCCCCAGCATTTT.

J is TRBJ2-5 and V is TRBV30; D not resolved. The CDR3 totals 11 residues. CDR1 and CDR2 (germline): GTSNPN, SVGIG (reference sequence). Trimming pared 0 bases from V and 5 bases from J, leaving 4 bases between. CDR3 DNA: TGTGCCTGGAGTGTATCGGAGACCCAGTACTTC. Translating it yields CAWSVSETQYF.

This clonotype was seen a handful of times. This sequence joins TRBV10-3 and TRBJ1-3; possible D gene TRBD1, 5 bases. Trimming cost V 6 bases and J 4 bases, with 10 bases left between them. The germline CDR1 and CDR2 sequences are ENHRY and SYGVKD. This CDR3 contains 13 residues. CDR3 loop: CAISPGGGNTIYF. As DNA, the CDR3 is TGTGCCATCAGCCCTGGGGGAGGAAACACCATATATTTT.

Ten or more counts support this clonotype. The chain joins TRBV20-1 to TRBJ1-6; TRBD1 matches 8 bases. This CDR3 has 15 residues. Germline V gene data show CDR1 as DFQATT and CDR2 as SNEGSKA (reference sequence). The ends lost 3 bases at V and 6 bases at J; junction bases unmatched: 7. The CDR3 spells CSARVDRVPNSPLHF. Here the CDR3 DNA reads TGCAGTGCTAGGGTGGACAGGGTCCCTAATTCACCCCTCCACTTT.

This clonotype was counted between two and nine times. The chain employs TRBV12-3 or TRBV12-4 and TRBJ2-2; 7 bases are a match to TRBD1. The CDR3 is made up of 12 amino acids. CDR3 protein: CATGAPAGELFF. For the CDR3, the DNA is TGTGCTACAGGGGCCCCGGCCGGGGAGCTGTTTTTT.

Only a few counts were recorded for this clonotype. The rearrangement uses TRBV25-1 and TRBJ2-2; no definite D call. Germline V CDR1 and CDR2: MGHDK, SYGVNS. V was trimmed by 4 bases and J by 3 bases, leaving 9 bases between them. The CDR3 runs 14 residues. This CDR3 reads CASSAKRDTGELFF. Here the CDR3 DNA reads TGTGCCAGCAGTGCCAAACGCGACACCGGGGAGCTGTTTTTT.

A few counts support this clonotype. This chain joins TRBV3-1 and TRBJ1-5; 8 bases agree with TRBD1. The CDR3 is 18 residues long. Germline V CDR1 and CDR2: LGHDT, YNNKEL (reference sequence). Trimming cost V 7 bases and J 3 bases; bases outside gene matches: 17. The CDR3 nucleotides are TGTGCCAGCAACCCAAGCCCAGGGGGCGTTTTCCCCAATCAGCCCCAGCATTTT. The encoded protein is CASNPSPGGVFPNQPQHF. Variable domain in full (rest from reference TRBV3-1 and TRBJ1-5): DTAVSQTPKYLVTQMGNDKSIKCEQNLGHDTMYWYKQDSKKFLKIMFSYNNKELIINETVPNRFSPKSPDKAHLNLHINSLELGDSAVYFCASNPSPGGVFPNQPQHFGDGTRLSIL.

This clonotype has just a few counts. The V and J genes are TRBV5-1 and TRBJ2-2; D remains unclear. V lost 0 bases to trimming and J lost 3 bases, with 9 bases between them. CDR3 length: 15 residues. From germline, CDR1 is SGHRS and CDR2 YFSETQ. The CDR3: CASSLVLADTGELFF. In nucleotides, the CDR3 is TGCGCCAGCAGCTTGGTACTCGCGGACACCGGGGAGCTGTTTTTT.

This clonotype appeared many times. The rearrangement joins TRBV6-1 to TRBJ1-5; D unresolved. The CDR3 consists of 13 residues. Trimming stripped 5 bases from V and 4 bases from J, with 9 bases between. CDR1 and CDR2 from the germline V gene are MNHNS and SASEGT. CDR3 loop: CASSFQRNQPQHF. CDR3 sequence (DNA): TGTGCCAGCAGTTTCCAGAGAAATCAGCCCCAGCATTTT.

This clonotype showed up many times. The rearrangement joins TRBV27 to TRBJ1-1, with 7 bases lining up with TRBD1. In germline, CDR1 is MNHEY, CDR2 SMNVEV (reference sequence). Trimming took 8 bases from V and 6 from J; bases not matched to a gene: 12. The CDR3 is made up of 14 amino acids. The CDR3 is CASGKEQGRPEAFF. In DNA, the CDR3 is TGTGCCAGCGGCAAAGAACAGGGGAGGCCTGAAGCTTTCTTT.

This clonotype was picked up a small number of times. The rearrangement links TRBV5-1 to TRBJ2-7; TRBD2 matches at 8 bases. Trimming at V came to 3 bases and at J to 0 bases, leaving 11 bases not matched to a gene. This CDR3 comprises 17 residues. Germline V CDR1 and CDR2: SGHRS, YFSETQ. This chain's CDR3 is CASSSWGGGPNSYEQYF. The DNA for the CDR3 is TGCGCCAGCAGCTCCTGGGGCGGGGGGCCAAACTCCTACGAGCAGTACTTC.

This clonotype is medium-sized in the sample. The genes are TRBV5-6 and TRBJ1-1, with D perhaps matching TRBD1 (5 bases). The V end lost 4 bases, the J end lost 3 bases, and 13 bases lay between the germline ends. Germline CDR1 reads SGHDT; CDR2 reads YYEEEE. The CDR3 sequence is 14 residues long. CDR3 loop: CASSPIEGDTEAFF. CDR3 coding DNA: TGTGCCAGCAGCCCCATCGAAGGGGACACTGAAGCTTTCTTT.

In its sample, this clonotype was seen many times. The genes are TRBV20-1 and TRBJ1-2, with D perhaps TRBD1 (6 bases). The V and J ends lost 6 bases and 4 bases respectively, with 21 bases between them. Per germline, CDR1 DFQATT and CDR2 SNEGSKA (reference sequence). The CDR3 has 15 residues. The CDR3 DNA follows: TGCAGTGCCGCGACCCCGGGACACCCAGCCTATGGCTACACCTTC. The encoded protein is CSAATPGHPAYGYTF.

Notes on this clonotype: A much larger clone differs by one base, so this may be a read error. The J gene is TRBJ2-3, the V gene TRBV6-1, with D tentatively TRBD1 (7 bases). The CDR3 is made up of 14 amino acids. V gave up 3 bases and J gave up 8 bases, with 15 bases separating them. Germline V gene sequence: CDR1 MNHNS, CDR2 SASEGT. The CDR3 is CASSDRQGGGTQYF. The CDR3 DNA is TGTGCCAGCAGTGACCGACAGGGAGGAGGTACGCAGTATTTT.

This clonotype occurred many times. The chain links TRBV7-6 to TRBJ1-2; unclear D gene. Germline CDR1 reads SGHVS; CDR2 reads FNYEAQ. The CDR3 loop spans 14 amino acids. The V gene lost 5 bases and the J gene lost 0 bases, with 10 bases spanning the gap. The CDR3 DNA sequence: TGTGCCAGCAGCGGGAGGGTCCCTAACTATGGCTACACCTTC. This codes for CASSGRVPNYGYTF.

This clonotype was detected ten times or more. The chain has TRBV29-1 and TRBJ2-5; TRBD2 is a possible D gene (6 bases). Trimming pared 8 bases from V and 9 bases from J, leaving 25 bases between. The CDR3 extends over 14 amino acids. Per the germline V gene, CDR1 is SQVTM and CDR2 is ANQGSEA. CDR3 sequence: CSTLILGDSKAQYF. The CDR3 DNA is TGCAGCACACTCATCCTGGGGGACTCTAAGGCCCAGTACTTC.

This clonotype was picked up many times. The chain carries TRBV3-1 and TRBJ1-1; 7 bases are shared with TRBD1. The V segment lost 7 bases and the J segment 6 bases; nucleotides outside the gene matches: 8. CDR3 size: 13 residues. CDR1 LGHDT and CDR2 YNNKEL come from the germline V gene (reference sequence). CDR3 nucleotide sequence: TGTGCCAGCACCCGACAGGGTCCGGCTGAAGCTTTCTTT. Residues: CASTRQGPAEAFF.

Only a few counts were recorded for this clonotype. The chain carries TRBV7-2 and TRBJ1-2; possibly TRBD1 for D (5 bases). The CDR3 extends over 14 amino acids. Trimming stripped 4 bases from V and 2 bases from J, with 11 bases between. In germline, CDR1 is SGHTA, CDR2 FQGNSA. DNA for the CDR3: TGTGCCAGCAGCTACGACAGTCTGAACTATGGCTACACCTTC. This translates into CASSYDSLNYGYTF. Full variable domain (missing parts from reference TRBV7-2 and TRBJ1-2): GAGVSQSPSNKVTEKGKDVELRCDPISGHTALYWYRQSLGQGLEFLIYFQGNSAPDKSGLPSDRFSAERTGGSVSTLTIQRTQQEDSAVYLCASSYDSLNYGYTFGSGTRLTVV.

J is TRBJ2-5 and V is TRBV5-1; D call uncertain. Germline lookup yields CDR1 SGHRS and CDR2 YFSETQ. The CDR3 totals 13 residues. The germline V and J ends were trimmed by 1 base and 4 bases, with 8 bases remaining between them. This CDR3 reads CASSLRLRETQYF. The CDR3 DNA sequence: TGCGCCAGCAGCTTGCGTCTCCGAGAGACCCAGTACTTC.

This clonotype was counted between two and nine times. V usage is TRBV6-2 or TRBV6-3 and J usage is TRBJ2-7; perhaps D is TRBD1 or TRBD2 (5 bases each). The germline gives CDR1 MNHEY, CDR2 SVGEGT. The ends were cut back, 0 bases at V and 5 bases at J, with 20 bases in the middle. CDR3 length: 17 amino acids. CDR3 coding DNA: TGTGCCAGCAGTTACTCGGGTGTGGGCAGGGACGACGACGAGCAGTACTTC. Protein: CASSYSGVGRDDDEQYF.

This clonotype was picked up many times. J is TRBJ1-2 and V is TRBV4-3; D may be TRBD1 (6 bases). This CDR3 is built from 15 residues. CDR1 is LGHNA and CDR2 is YSLEER in the germline V gene. The V end was cut by 3 bases, the J end by 2 bases, with 13 bases between. Here the CDR3 DNA reads TGCGCCAGCAGCCAGGGACATTCGACAAACTATGGCTACACCTTC. This translates into CASSQGHSTNYGYTF.